This T cell receptor (beta chain) is drawn from a study of T cell changes during pregnancy in multiple sclerosis. Germline assignment: CDR1 SGHNT and CDR2 YYREEE (reference sequence). V lost 0 bases and J 6 bases, leaving 13 bases between the germline ends. The CDR3 totals 15 residues. Clones were sequenced by immunoSEQ multiplex PCR, and TCRdb holds only the in-frame ones, with some missing. The table has roughly 46,000 clones, 90% to 95% seen once; the top ten hold approximately 4.3%. This chain uses TRBV5-4 with TRBJ2-1; D perhaps matches TRBD1 (5 bases). The material sequenced was CD8+ T cells from peripheral blood mononuclear cells, taken in the first trimester of pregnancy. The origin of this receptor is a female donor with multiple sclerosis, enrolled in a pregnancy study. This CDR3 reads CASSLVSGSVNEQFF. The CDR3 bases are TGTGCCAGCAGCTTGGTGTCAGGGTCGGTCAATGAGCAGTTCTTC.